This is a list of T cell receptor beta chains from one sample in a study of cytomegalovirus exposure and HLA in healthy donors. Produced via immunoSEQ multiplex PCR; TCRdb's table is partial and in-frame only. This sample has some 220,000 clones; almost 85% occur once, and the top ten carry more than 0.5%. The specimen was PBMCs. These receptors all stem from a woman in her forties in good health and CMV-seronegative. Each CDR3 is given with its conserved first and last residue. D genes are given only for firm matches. Rows may omit the clone size; those that give it use once, few, many or a size class.

j_gene,v_gene,abundance,d_gene,CDR3nt,CDR3aa
TRBJ1-4,TRBV25-1,NA,NA,TGTGCCAGCAGTGAATTGAGGGGGACTAATGAAAAACTGTTTTTT,CASSELRGTNEKLFF
TRBJ2-3,TRBV5-1,NA,TRBD2,TGCGCCAGCAGCACCGGGACTAGTCCAGATACGCAGTATTTT,CASSTGTSPDTQYF
TRBJ1-1,TRBV2,NA,NA,TGTGCCAGCAATAGGCGGACAGAGGCTAACACTGAAGCTTTCTTT,CASNRRTEANTEAFF
TRBJ1-5,TRBV6-5,NA,TRBD1,TGTGCCAGCAGTTACGGGACAGGGGGCGGTCAGCCCCAGCATTTT,CASSYGTGGGQPQHF
TRBJ2-1,TRBV11-3,NA,TRBD2,TGTGCCAGCAGCTTCCAGCGGGGGGGCTCCTACAATGAGCAGTTCTTC,CASSFQRGGSYNEQFF
TRBJ2-7,TRBV19,NA,NA,TGTGCCAGTAGTATCTCCAAGGAGGTAACCTACGAGCAGTACTTC,CASSISKEVTYEQYF
TRBJ2-7,TRBV7-9,NA,TRBD1,TGTGCCAGCAGCTTCACAGGGGGGTCCTACGAGCAGTACTTC,CASSFTGGSYEQYF
TRBJ1-1,TRBV5-8,NA,TRBD1,TGTGCCAGCAGCTCCGGGACAGGGATATCTTTCGCTTTCTTT,CASSSGTGISFAFF
TRBJ2-7,TRBV27,NA,NA,TGTGCCAGCAGTTCGACTGGCGAGCAGTACTTC,CASSSTGEQYF
TRBJ1-2,TRBV6-1,NA,TRBD1,TGTGCCACGGGACAGCTGGCTAACTATGGCTACACCTTC,CATGQLANYGYTF
TRBJ1-6,TRBV4-2,NA,TRBD1,TGTGCCAGCAGCCCGTCGACAGGGGGTAAATCACCCCTCCACTTT,CASSPSTGGKSPLHF
TRBJ2-5,TRBV19,NA,NA,TGTGCCTCAGCTCCCCAGGACGGGGGGACCCAGTACTTC,CASAPQDGGTQYF
TRBJ1-6,TRBV6-6,NA,NA,TGTGCCAGCAGAAACCCAGGGGAAATGAATTCACCCCTCCACTTT,CASRNPGEMNSPLHF
TRBJ2-7,TRBV15,NA,NA,TGTGCCACCAGCAGACCCTCCGGTACCTACGAGCAGTACTTC,CATSRPSGTYEQYF
TRBJ2-7,TRBV15,NA,NA,TGTGCCACCAGCAGAGGGCAGGGAATAGGGGAGCAGTACTTC,CATSRGQGIGEQYF
TRBJ2-7,TRBV18,NA,TRBD1,TGTGCCAGCTCACCACCGATTGGACAGGGCCTCCTACAGCACTACGAGCAGTACTTC,CASSPPIGQGLLQHYEQYF
TRBJ1-1,TRBV25-1,NA,NA,TGTGCCAGCAGAAGCGGTACAGCGCACGAAGCTTTCTTT,CASRSGTAHEAFF
TRBJ1-4,TRBV2,NA,NA,TGTGCCAGCAAGAGTAGGACAGCACTCAATGAAAAACTGTTTTTT,CASKSRTALNEKLFF
TRBJ1-2,TRBV30,few,TRBD1,TGTGCCTGGGCAGGGGGACAGGGGGTCATCTGGAATGGCTACACCTTC,CAWAGGQGVIWNGYTF
TRBJ1-5,TRBV12-5,once,NA,TGTGCTAGTGGTTTGGCCCCATGGGGGAGGGGAGCAAATCAGCCCCAGCATTTT,CASGLAPWGRGANQPQHF
TRBJ1-1,TRBV10-3,few,NA,TGTGCCATCAGTGAAGAGGGGGACACTGAAGCTTTCTTT,CAISEEGDTEAFF
TRBJ2-2,TRBV7-2,few,TRBD2,TGTGCCAGCAGCACACTAGCGGGGGCACTGTTTTTT,CASSTLAGALFF
TRBJ1-2,TRBV19,NA,NA,TGTGCCAGTAAAGGAGGCCCCGGTACCTTCGGAGGTTTATCATATGGCTACACCTTC,CASKGGPGTFGGLSYGYTF
TRBJ2-2,TRBV27,NA,TRBD1,TGTGCCAGCAGTTTATTGACAGGGGGCGGGTACACCGGGGAGCTGTTTTTT,CASSLLTGGGYTGELFF
TRBJ1-2,TRBV18,NA,NA,TGTGCCAGCTCACCGACACCGGGGGACTATGGCTACACCTTC,CASSPTPGDYGYTF
TRBJ2-3,TRBV5-6,NA,TRBD2,TGTGCCAGCAGCTTTTTAGCGGGGGGGCAAGATACGCAGTATTTT,CASSFLAGGQDTQYF
TRBJ2-3,TRBV19,NA,NA,TGTGCCAGTAGTACCCCGGGGATCCGCACAGATACGCAGTATTTT,CASSTPGIRTDTQYF
TRBJ2-2,TRBV4-3,few,NA,TGCGCCAGCAGCCAAGATCGGGGGTTGAACACCGGGGAGCTGTTTTTT,CASSQDRGLNTGELFF
TRBJ1-1,TRBV27,NA,NA,TGTGCCAGCAGTCCCCTCCCGACAGACACTGAAGCTTTCTTT,CASSPLPTDTEAFF